This T cell receptor beta chain came from a study of blood T cell repertoires in COVID-19 (TCRdb year 2020). For the study in its entirety: Samples covering the acute and convalescent phases of COVID-19 were provided by collaborators in the United States, Italy and Spain. The prospective study material was composed of cDNA or gDNA derived from T cells, B-cell-depleted T cells, or PBMCs. Deeply sampled blood TCRbeta repertoires from subjects exposed to, actively infected with, or recovered from COVID-19 were included in the dataset. A freely available public database, intended as a resource for researchers studying the immune response to SARS-CoV-2, is where the repertoires were released. Samples came from the ongoing ImmuneRACE study (first 160 participants) plus 1,254 subjects from 6 global collaborators. Nearly every sample came with metadata listing a de-identified subject ID, COVID-19 status, age in years and sex. Where HLA class I and class II types were available, the types were taken from metadata supplied by the sample provider, not from assay-based typing.

TCRbeta CDR3 regions were amplified from genomic DNA using the immunoSEQ Assay, a bias-controlled multiplex PCR. Concerning the study's data processing: Nucleated cell counts per sample were estimated from amplification of reference gene primers within the assay. Sequence reads were collapsed and filtered to measure the absolute abundance of every unique TCRbeta CDR3 rearrangement. For each sample, productive Simpson clonality was calculated as the square root of Simpson's diversity index over productive rearrangements. The table comes from immuneACCESS by way of TCRdb, which keeps in-frame sequences with V and J called. Part of the clones is missing from these tables; in studies checked, under half for an unresolved V gene and the rest for unknown reasons. That table supplies the V and J calls and clone size; D and trimming were determined from the DNA. The sample yields 180,000 or so clones; around 80% were counted once. The ten largest clones capture about 3.5% of the sample.

On this clone: The target of this receptor is not known. No base qualities exist here, and no much larger clone lies one base off it.

In the prospective study, participants were 18 to 89 years old, resided in 24 geographic areas of the United States, and were enrolled through a virtual design. To assign participants to cohorts, the prospective study relied on clinical history that participants themselves reported in a screening survey and a study questionnaire. In the prospective study, mobile phlebotomists collected whole blood, serum and a nasopharyngeal or oropharyngeal swab from each participant. Additional blood draws and questionnaires over an approximately 2-month period could optionally be provided by prospective study participants. Before DNA extraction, prospective study blood samples were shipped either frozen or at room temperature. On the study overall, not on this receptor specifically: The amount of clinical and demographic metadata varied by source and participant and was provided uncurated.

Inclusive of the bounding cysteine and phenylalanine, the CDR3 is 18 residues long. CDR3 DNA is the only sequence kept; it has 54 bases, read in frame from the first base. V is cut by 5 bases and J by 1 base, and the space between the germline ends is 23 bases. The germline V gene (reference sequence) yields LGHDT for CDR1 and YNNKEL for CDR2. The sample consisted of PBMCs or T cells enriched from blood (not recorded which). The origin of this receptor is a woman aged 45-60 years in a cohort exposed to, infected with or recovered from COVID-19 (not recorded which). The rearranged chain carries TRBV3-1 (or the pseudogene TRBV3-2) and TRBJ1-1; the D gene is perhaps TRBD1, from 6 matching bases. The CDR3 in this case is CASSVRRPNRERNTEAFF. In nucleotides, the sequence is TGTGCCAGCAGCGTAAGGAGGCCGAACAGGGAAAGGAACACTGAAGCTTTCTTT.